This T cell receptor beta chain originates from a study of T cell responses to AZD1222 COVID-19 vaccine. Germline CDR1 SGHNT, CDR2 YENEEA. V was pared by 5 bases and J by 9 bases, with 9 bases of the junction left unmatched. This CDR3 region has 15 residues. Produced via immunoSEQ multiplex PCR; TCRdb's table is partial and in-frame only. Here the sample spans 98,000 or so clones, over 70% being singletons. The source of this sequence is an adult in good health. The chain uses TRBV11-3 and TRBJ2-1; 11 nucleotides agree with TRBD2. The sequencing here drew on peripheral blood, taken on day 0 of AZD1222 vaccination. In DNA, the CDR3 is TGTGCCAGCAGCACCGTTAGCGGGGGGGCCTCTGAGCAGTTCTTC. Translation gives CASSTVSGGASEQFF.